The 20 T cell receptor beta chains presented below share a single source sample, sequenced in a study of shared clonotypes between healthy human individuals. Naive CD8 cells, CD45RO-negative and positively selected for CCR7, excluded terminally differentiated effector memory CD45RA+ cells. Data came from immunoSEQ multiplex PCR; TCRdb stores just in-frame clones and leaves some out. This table holds some 1,900,000 clones, about 94% found once. Specimen: naive CD8+ T cells sorted from blood. Receptors were obtained from a man younger than 30 in good health.

V and J are TRBV28 and TRBJ2-1; 10 bases align to TRBD1. The V and J ends lost 5 bases and 9 bases, in that order; junction bases with no gene match: 7. The CDR3 runs 14 residues. The germline V gene has CDR1 MDHEN and CDR2 SYDVKM. This CDR3 reads CASSLGQGVSEQFF. In DNA, the CDR3 is TGTGCCAGCAGTCTTGGACAGGGGGTCAGTGAGCAGTTCTTC.

The chain has TRBV25-1 and TRBJ1-1; 8 nucleotides align to TRBD1. The CDR3 length is 16 residues. Germline trimming cut 7 bases from V and 3 bases from J; bases unmatched to any gene: 13. Germline assignment: CDR1 MGHDK and CDR2 SYGVNS. CDR3 nucleotides: TGTGCCAGCATTGTCACTCAGGACAGGGTATACACTGAAGCTTTCTTT. As protein: CASIVTQDRVYTEAFF.

V gene TRBV11-2 combines with J gene TRBJ1-1, with a tentative D call TRBD1 (5 bases). V gave up 7 bases and J gave up 8 bases, with 17 bases separating them. This CDR3 has 13 residues. Germline CDR1 SGHAT, CDR2 FQNNGV. CDR3 nucleotide sequence: TGTGCCAGCACCAAGGATAGGGGCGCGGAAGCTTTCTTT. It is translated as CASTKDRGAEAFF. Full variable domain (rest looked up from reference TRBV11-2 and TRBJ1-1): EAGVAQSPRYKIIEKRQSVAFWCNPISGHATLYWYQQILGQGPKLLIQFQNNGVVDDSQLPKDRFSAERLKGVDSTLKIQPAKLEDSAVYLCASTKDRGAEAFFGQGTRLTVV.

The rearrangement uses TRBV6-5 and TRBJ2-5; no reliable D call. CDR3 length equals 12 residues. Trimming cost V 0 bases and J 12 bases, with 11 bases left between them. Germline CDR1 is MNHEY and CDR2 is SVGAGI. CDR3 bases: TGTGCCAGCAGTTACTCAGTTCTGGATAAGTACTTC. Residues: CASSYSVLDKYF.

This chain connects TRBV11-3 to TRBJ2-1; 10 bases are shared with TRBD2. In germline, CDR1 is SGHNT, CDR2 YENEEA. V gave up 1 base and J gave up 9 bases; unmatched junction bases: 0. This CDR3 contains 13 residues. CDR3 protein: CASSLGTSGEQFF. The DNA for the CDR3 is TGTGCCAGCAGCTTAGGGACTAGCGGTGAGCAGTTCTTC.

The genes are TRBV5-1 and TRBJ2-5; D could derive from TRBD1 or TRBD2 (6 bases each). V lost 0 bases to trimming and J lost 10 bases, with 19 bases between them. This CDR3 has 15 amino acids. Per germline, CDR1 SGHRS and CDR2 YFSETQ. This CDR3 reads CASSLAGALRGDQYF. The CDR3 nucleotides read TGCGCCAGCAGCTTGGCGGGGGCCCTTCGAGGGGACCAGTACTTC.

This clone appeared once. Additional DNA sequences in this sample encode the identical CDR3. In DNA form, the CDR3 reads TGTGCCAGCAGCTTGGGGGCGCGGTACGAGCAGTACTTC. This translates into CASSLGARYEQYF. This chain connects TRBV7-9 to TRBJ2-7, with D tentatively TRBD1 (6 bases). V lost 3 bases, J lost 4 bases, and 10 bases lay in between. Germline assignment: CDR1 SEHNR and CDR2 FQNEAQ (reference sequence). The CDR3 is 13 amino acids.

This clone has a single count. This chain's CDR3 is CASSEAFGRESSYEQYF. The CDR3 DNA is TGTGCCAGCAGTGAAGCCTTTGGCAGGGAAAGCTCCTACGAGCAGTACTTC. The chain carries TRBV2 and TRBJ2-7; the D gene is possibly TRBD1 (5 bases). V dropped 0 bases and J dropped 0 bases, with 15 bases sitting between them. The CDR3 runs 17 residues. The germline gives CDR1 SNHLY, CDR2 FYNNEI.

The V and J genes are TRBV7-9 and TRBJ1-5; a possible D gene is TRBD1 (5 bases). The V and J ends lost 4 bases and 7 bases respectively, with 11 bases between them. The germline CDR1 and CDR2 sequences are SEHNR and FQNEAQ (reference sequence). The CDR3 has 13 residues. CDR3 DNA: TGTGCCAGCAGCTCGGGGCCGGGCCAGCCCCAGCATTTT. This encodes CASSSGPGQPQHF. Looking up the rest from reference TRBV7-9 and TRBJ1-5 gives the full variable domain: DTGVSQNPRHKITKRGQNVTFRCDPISEHNRLYWYRQTLGQGPEFLTYFQNEAQLEKSRLLSDRFSAERPKGSFSTLEIQRTEQGDSAMYLCASSSGPGQPQHFGDGTRLSIL.

The gene calls are TRBV4-3 and TRBJ2-7; 10 bases are shared with TRBD1. Per the germline V gene, CDR1 is LGHNA and CDR2 is YSLEER. V shed 4 bases, J shed 4 bases, and the junction held 13 bases outside the gene matches. This CDR3 is built from 17 residues. Here the CDR3 reads CASSRLLIGTGVYEQYF. The CDR3 DNA reads as TGCGCCAGCAGCCGCTTGCTTATTGGGACAGGGGTTTACGAGCAGTACTTC.

In DNA form, the CDR3 reads TGTGCCAGCATGCACCGGGACCAACCCACAGATACGCAGTATTTT. Translating gives CASMHRDQPTDTQYF. This chain uses TRBV7-9 with TRBJ2-3; D may match TRBD1 or TRBD2 (5 bases each). Deletions cut 7 bases from V and 2 bases from J, with 16 bases between. The CDR3 length is 15 residues. CDR1 and CDR2 (germline): SEHNR, FQNEAQ (reference sequence).

The chain is built from TRBV9 and TRBJ2-7; a weak D match, TRBD1 (6 bases). Germline-derived CDR1 and CDR2 are SGDLS and YYNGEE. V lost 3 bases and J 2 bases, leaving 9 bases between the germline ends. The length of the CDR3 is 13 residues. CDR3 nucleotide sequence: TGTGCCAGCAGCGACCGGGACACCTACGAGCAGTACTTC. Translated: CASSDRDTYEQYF.

The V call is TRBV11-2, the J call TRBJ2-5; 15 bases map to TRBD2. The CDR3 sequence is 18 residues long. Germline CDR1 SGHAT, CDR2 FQNNGV. V was pared by 1 base and J by 1 base, with 4 bases of the junction left unmatched. The chain's CDR3 is CASSLGRTSGRAQETQYF. DNA of the CDR3: TGTGCCAGCAGCTTAGGCCGGACTAGCGGGAGGGCCCAAGAGACCCAGTACTTC.

This clone is a singleton in its sample. It is unclear where the CDR3 begins or ends on the DNA, so no DNA is shown, and the CDR3 is as TCRdb lists it. The chain has TRBV12-2 and TRBJ2-6; TRBD1 is taken as the D call from the table, unchecked against the DNA. TRBV12-2 is deemed a pseudogene. Counting both end residues, the CDR3 totals 18 amino acids. The chain's CDR3 is CASRLVAGGNSGANVLTF.

The V gene is TRBV5-1, the J gene TRBJ2-1; a weak D match, TRBD2 (5 bases). The germline gives CDR1 SGHRS, CDR2 YFSETQ. Trimming cost V 4 bases and J 0 bases, with 11 bases left between them. The CDR3 length is 15 residues. CDR3 DNA sequence: TGCGCCAGCAGCCCGGACTGGAGCTCCTACAATGAGCAGTTCTTC. It yields the protein CASSPDWSSYNEQFF.

The rearrangement links TRBV27 to TRBJ1-2; D possibly corresponds to TRBD1 (5 bases). Germline CDR1 and CDR2: MNHEY and SMNVEV (reference sequence). CDR3 size: 15 residues. V lost 0 bases, J lost 3 bases, and 11 bases lay in between. The CDR3 protein is CASSLSFGTDYGYTF. The CDR3 DNA is TGTGCCAGCAGTTTATCCTTTGGGACGGACTATGGCTACACCTTC.

Regarding this clone: Other DNA sequences in this sample translate to the same CDR3. The V and J genes are TRBV19 and TRBJ1-5; D is unresolved. Germline values: CDR1 LNHDA, CDR2 SQIVND (reference sequence). Trimming cost V 4 bases and J 0 bases, with 4 bases left between them. The CDR3 spans 13 residues. CDR3 in amino acids: CASSTDSNQPQHF. The CDR3, as DNA: TGTGCCAGTAGTACGGATAGCAATCAGCCCCAGCATTTT.

The chain employs TRBV6-5 and TRBJ2-7; tentatively, D is TRBD1 or TRBD2 (5 bases each). Germline loops: CDR1 MNHEY, CDR2 SVGAGI. The V end lost 8 bases, the J end lost 6 bases, and 14 bases lay between the germline ends. CDR3 length: 12 residues. The CDR3 DNA reads as TGTGCCAGCGGGGCAAGGGCGGGCGAGCAGTACTTC. As protein: CASGARAGEQYF.

The chain recombines TRBV28 with TRBJ1-2; D gene unclear. Looked up from germline, CDR1 is MDHEN and CDR2 is SYDVKM. This CDR3 has 13 residues. Trimming removed 4 bases at V and 5 bases at J, with 11 bases between. DNA for the CDR3: TGTGCCAGCAGTTCCCCACCAGAATATGGCTACACCTTC. It translates to CASSSPPEYGYTF.

The chain combines TRBV29-1 with TRBJ2-2, with D perhaps TRBD2 (5 bases). The CDR3 sequence is 14 residues long. Trimming shortened V by 4 bases and J by 1 base, and 10 bases separated the two germline ends. Germline V CDR1 and CDR2: SQVTM, ANQGSEA. This CDR3 reads CSVVGLLNTGELFF. The DNA for the CDR3 is TGCAGCGTTGTAGGACTCCTGAACACCGGGGAGCTGTTTTTT.